This T cell receptor (beta chain) was captured in a study of control samples from healthy donors and cancer patients. Profiling relied on immunoSEQ multiplex PCR, and the TCRdb table lists in-frame clones only, not all of them. The sample lists fewer than 200,000 clones, 90% to 95% occurring once. This clone was seen only once. Trimming stripped 6 bases from V and 8 bases from J, with 17 bases between. Germline V gene lookup returns CDR1 SGDLS and CDR2 YYNGEE. CDR3 size: 13 residues. The chain employs TRBV9 and TRBJ1-2; weak D call: TRBD1 (6 bases). The sample taken for sequencing was blood. The clonotype was recovered from a man between 18 and 29 years old in good health. The DNA of the CDR3 is TGTGCCAGCACCCCCGGGACACCAGTCGGCTACACCTTC. As protein: CASTPGTPVGYTF.